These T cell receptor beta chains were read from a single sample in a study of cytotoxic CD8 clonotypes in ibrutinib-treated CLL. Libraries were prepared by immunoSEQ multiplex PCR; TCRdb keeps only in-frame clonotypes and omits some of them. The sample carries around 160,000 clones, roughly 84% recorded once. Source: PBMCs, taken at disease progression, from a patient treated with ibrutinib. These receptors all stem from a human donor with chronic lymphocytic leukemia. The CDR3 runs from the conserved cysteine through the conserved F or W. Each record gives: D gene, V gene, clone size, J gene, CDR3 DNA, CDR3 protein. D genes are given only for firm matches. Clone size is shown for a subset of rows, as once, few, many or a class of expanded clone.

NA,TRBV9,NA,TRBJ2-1,TGTGCCAGCAGCCCGAGGACCACTGTATCCTACAATGAGCAGTTCTTC,CASSPRTTVSYNEQFF
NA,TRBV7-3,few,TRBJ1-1,TGTGCCAGCACCGAGGGATTGGCTGAAGCTTTCTTT,CASTEGLAEAFF
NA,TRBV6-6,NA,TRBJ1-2,TGTGCCAGCAGTTACGGGGGCGTGGCGGGCTACACCTTC,CASSYGGVAGYTF
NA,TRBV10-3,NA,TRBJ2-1,TGTGCCATCAGTGAGTCGCATGGGACCTCCTACAATGAGCAGTTCTTC,CAISESHGTSYNEQFF
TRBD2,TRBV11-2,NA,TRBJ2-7,TGTGCCAGCAGCTTAGTCCTAATAGCGGGAGGGCCCTACGAGCAGTACTTC,CASSLVLIAGGPYEQYF
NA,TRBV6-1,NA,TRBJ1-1,TGTGCCAGCAGGATACAGGACCTGAACACTGAAGCTTTCTTT,CASRIQDLNTEAFF
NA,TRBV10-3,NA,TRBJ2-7,TGTGCCATCAGTGAGTCGGCCGAGCGGTTCGAGCAGTACTTC,CAISESAERFEQYF
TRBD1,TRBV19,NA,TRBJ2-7,TGTGCCAGTAGTATAGTTCAGACAGGGGGTCGCGAGCAGTACTTC,CASSIVQTGGREQYF
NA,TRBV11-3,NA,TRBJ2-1,TGTGCCAGTTCCTATGGAGGGACGCTCCATGAGCAGTTCTTC,CASSYGGTLHEQFF
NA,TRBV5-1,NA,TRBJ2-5,TGCGCCAGCAGCTTGGAACGTCAAGAGACCCAGTACTTC,CASSLERQETQYF
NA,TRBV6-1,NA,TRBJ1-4,TGTGCCAGCAGAAGGGATTGGGAGGAAAAACTGTTTTTT,CASRRDWEEKLFF
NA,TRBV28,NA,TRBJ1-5,TGTGCCAGCAGTAAGAGTAATCAGCCCCAGCATTTT,CASSKSNQPQHF
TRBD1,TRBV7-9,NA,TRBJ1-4,TGTGCCAGCCGGAAGACAGGGGTTGGTGAAAAACTGTTTTTT,CASRKTGVGEKLFF
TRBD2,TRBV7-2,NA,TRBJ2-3,TGTGCCAGCAGCTTCCCCCCCGGGGGGACCACAGATACGCAGTATTTT,CASSFPPGGTTDTQYF
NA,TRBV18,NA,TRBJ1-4,TGTGCCAGCTCACCGACAGCAACTAATGAAAAACTGTTTTTT,CASSPTATNEKLFF
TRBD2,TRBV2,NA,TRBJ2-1,TGTGCCGGCGGGGGGACTGACTACAATGAGCAGTTCTTC,CAGGGTDYNEQFF
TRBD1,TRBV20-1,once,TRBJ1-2,TGCAAACAGGACAGGGTGTATGGCTACACCTTC,CKQDRVYGYTF
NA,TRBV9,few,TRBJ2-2,TGTGCCAGCAGCGTAGAGGACGCCGGGGAGCTGTTTTTT,CASSVEDAGELFF
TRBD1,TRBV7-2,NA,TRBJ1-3,TGTGCCAGCAGCATGACAGGGTGGGACACCATATATTTT,CASSMTGWDTIYF
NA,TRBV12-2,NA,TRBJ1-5,TGTGCAAGTCGCTCCGAAAAGCGACCCAGACAGTCCAATCAGCCCCAGCATTTT,CASRSEKRPRQSNQPQHF
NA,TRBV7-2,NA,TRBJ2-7,TGTGCCAGCAGCTTAACCGGGGCCGCCTCCTACGAGCAGTACTTC,CASSLTGAASYEQYF
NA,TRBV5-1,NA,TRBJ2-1,TGCGCCAGCAGCTTCATGGACAATGAGCAGTTCTTC,CASSFMDNEQFF
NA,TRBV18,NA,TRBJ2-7,TGTGCCAGCTCACCATCCCACGAGCAGTACTTC,CASSPSHEQYF
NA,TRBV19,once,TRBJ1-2,TGTGCCAGTAGTATAGTTAGGGGAACGGCCTATGGCTACACCTTC,CASSIVRGTAYGYTF